The 15 T cell receptor beta chains reported below all come from one sample, sequenced in a study of response to subunit inactivated influenza vaccine. TCRdb re-analysed the RT-PCR reads in MiXCR, keeping a single row per CDR3 protein. Of about 700,000 distinct CDR3 sequences listed, about 15% were seen once; the top ten hold less than 9%. The sequencing here drew on PBMCs from blood, taken around two weeks before vaccination. These receptors all come from a man aged 50-60 years who received an inactivated influenza vaccine.

The CDR3 protein is CASSLAPGGANEQFF. In DNA form, the CDR3 reads TGCGCCAGCAGCTTGGCCCCAGGGGGGGCCAATGAGCAGTTCTTC. The chain couples TRBV5-1 to TRBJ2-1; D might be TRBD1 or TRBD2, each matching 7 bases. This CDR3 has 15 residues. Per germline, CDR1 SGHRS and CDR2 YFSETQ. V shed 0 bases and J shed 6 bases, with 13 bases lying between them.

This clonotype was observed many times. This sequence joins TRBV29-1 and TRBJ2-3, with D possibly being TRBD2 (6 bases). Germline V gene lookup returns CDR1 SQVTM and CDR2 ANQGSEA. CDR3 size: 15 residues. V was pared by 6 bases and J by 0 bases, with 16 bases between. CDR3 region: CSVGARAGSTDTQYF. CDR3 coding DNA: TGCAGCGTGGGCGCCAGGGCGGGAAGCACAGATACGCAGTATTTT.

The V and J genes are TRBV29-1 and TRBJ2-7; TRBD1 matches at 9 bases. Unmatched junction bases numbered 9, after V lost 3 bases and J lost 3 bases. Germline V gene sequence: CDR1 SQVTM, CDR2 ANQGSEA. The CDR3 spans 15 residues. CDR3 sequence: CSVESDRGWGYEQYF. In nucleotides, the CDR3 is TGCAGCGTTGAGTCGGACAGGGGTTGGGGCTACGAGCAGTACTTC.

The chain couples TRBV7-2 to TRBJ2-1; D is perhaps TRBD2 (6 bases). The V gene's germline CDR1 is SGHTA and CDR2 FQGNSA. CDR3 length: 15 amino acids. Trimming took 4 bases from V and 5 from J, leaving 15 bases between them. The CDR3 bases are TGTGCCAGCAGCTCCACCGGAGGGGTCCACAATGAGCAGTTCTTC. Protein: CASSSTGGVHNEQFF. Using reference TRBV7-2 and TRBJ2-1 for the parts outside the CDR3, the full variable domain is GAGVSQSPSNKVTEKGKDVELRCDPISGHTALYWYRQSLGQGLEFLIYFQGNSAPDKSGLPSDRFSAERTGGSVSTLTIQRTQQEDSAVYLCASSSTGGVHNEQFFGPGTRLTVL.

Comment on this clonotype: A clone one base away is much larger, so this may be a read error. CDR3 amino acids: CSARLAATYEQHF. For the CDR3, the DNA is TGCAGCGCCAGACTAGCGGCTACCTACGAGCAGCACTTC. The chain couples TRBV29-1 to TRBJ2-7; 9 bases match TRBD2. From germline, CDR1 is SQVTM and CDR2 ANQGSEA. This CDR3 has 13 amino acids.

The chain has TRBV5-1 and TRBJ2-5; TRBD2 matches 7 bases. V lost 4 bases and J lost 5; bases outside the gene matches: 11. This CDR3 comprises 15 residues. The germline V gene has CDR1 SGHRS and CDR2 YFSETQ. CDR3 loop: CASSPRLAGLETQYF. As DNA, the CDR3 is TGCGCCAGCAGCCCCCGGTTAGCGGGCCTGGAGACCCAGTACTTC.

This clonotype was picked up a small number of times. The chain links TRBV20-1 to TRBJ2-7; perhaps TRBD1 as D (5 bases). The ends were cut back, 2 bases at V and 3 bases at J, with 14 bases in the middle. The CDR3 runs 14 residues. Germline V gives CDR1 DFQATT, CDR2 SNEGSKA (reference sequence). The CDR3 DNA follows: TGCAGTGCTAGACAGACAGTTAAGGGCTACGAGCAGTACTTC. This gives the protein CSARQTVKGYEQYF.

This clonotype has more than one count but fewer than ten. The gene calls are TRBV20-1 and TRBJ2-7; D remains unclear. The CDR3 sequence is 14 residues long. Germline values: CDR1 DFQATT, CDR2 SNEGSKA (reference sequence). V was clipped by 3 bases and J by 0 bases, with 12 bases between them. As DNA, the CDR3 is TGCAGTGCTAGTTCGTCACATCACTCCTACGAGCAGTACTTC. It translates to CSASSSHHSYEQYF.

This clonotype was counted only a few times. This sequence joins TRBV6-2 or TRBV6-3 and TRBJ2-5, with 11 bases that match TRBD2. The germline V gene encodes CDR1 MNHEY and CDR2 SVGEGT. CDR3 length equals 20 residues. The J segment lost 4 bases and the V segment lost 2 bases, leaving 18 bases of the junction unmatched. The DNA for the CDR3 is TGTGCCAGCAGTTACCGTAGGTCGGCTAGCGGGGGGCCCCGCCTAGAGACCCAGTACTTC. Encoded protein: CASSYRRSASGGPRLETQYF.

V is TRBV5-1 and J is TRBJ2-7, with a possible D match to TRBD1 (6 bases). CDR1 is SGHRS, CDR2 YFSETQ, per germline. Trimming took off 2 bases at V and 0 bases at J, with 9 bases between the two ends. The CDR3 is 14 residues long. CDR3 bases: TGCGCCAGCAGCTTCGGGACATTCTCCTACGAGCAGTACTTC. Protein sequence: CASSFGTFSYEQYF.

This clonotype appeared a few times. The chain has TRBV7-8 and TRBJ2-2; D tentatively reads TRBD1 or TRBD2 (6 bases each). There are 14 residues in the CDR3. From germline, CDR1 is SGHVS and CDR2 FQNEAQ. Trimming stripped 7 bases from V and 7 bases from J, with 16 bases between. The DNA for the CDR3 is TGTGCCAGCACCGGGGGCAATGGGATCGGGGAGCTGTTTTTT. This sequence encodes CASTGGNGIGELFF. The complete variable domain, with remaining parts taken from reference TRBV7-8 and TRBJ2-2, reads GAGVSQSPRYKVAKRGQDVALRCDPISGHVSLFWYQQALGQGPEFLTYFQNEAQLDKSGLPSDRFFAERPEGSVSTLKIQRTQQEDSAVYLCASTGGNGIGELFFGEGSRLTVL.

The chain uses TRBV3-1 and TRBJ1-1; D gene uncertain. Trimming cost V 2 bases and J 1 base, with 8 bases left between them. Germline assignment: CDR1 LGHDT and CDR2 YNNKEL (reference sequence). The CDR3 is made up of 14 amino acids. Here the CDR3 reads CASSQLEENTEAFF. DNA of the CDR3: TGTGCCAGCAGCCAATTGGAGGAGAACACTGAAGCTTTCTTT.

The chain employs TRBV5-1 and TRBJ2-1; D possibly corresponds to TRBD2 (5 bases). This CDR3 region has 15 residues. Germline V gene lookup returns CDR1 SGHRS and CDR2 YFSETQ. The V end lost 4 bases, the J end lost 3 bases, and 14 bases lay between the germline ends. The CDR3 here is CASSGEAVGYNEQFF. The CDR3 DNA sequence: TGCGCCAGCAGCGGTGAAGCGGTTGGCTACAATGAGCAGTTCTTC. Variable domain in full (rest from reference TRBV5-1 and TRBJ2-1): KAGVTQTPRYLIKTRGQQVTLSCSPISGHRSVSWYQQTPGQGLQFLFEYFSETQRNKGNFPGRFSGRQFSNSRSEMNVSTLELGDSALYLCASSGEAVGYNEQFFGPGTRLTVL.

This clonotype was seen repeatedly, ten times or more. The J gene is TRBJ2-6, the V gene TRBV12-3 or TRBV12-4; maybe TRBD2 (6 bases). Trimming removed 6 bases at V and 9 bases at J, with 9 bases between. The CDR3 runs 12 residues. CDR3 region: CASRAAGNVLTF. The CDR3 DNA follows: TGTGCCAGCAGAGCAGCGGGCAACGTCCTGACTTTC.

This clonotype appeared once. The chain employs TRBV4-1 and TRBJ2-3; D might be TRBD2 (6 bases). Germline V CDR1 and CDR2: MGHRA, YSYEKL. This CDR3 region has 16 residues. Trimming took off 0 bases at V and 6 bases at J, with 16 bases between the two ends. This CDR3 is CASSQDAPGLADTQYF. In DNA form, the CDR3 reads TGCGCCAGCAGCCAAGATGCCCCAGGGCTAGCGGATACGCAGTATTTT.